A single sample is the source of the 4 T cell receptor beta chains below, sequenced in a study of T cell responses to AZD1222 COVID-19 vaccine. Generated by immunoSEQ multiplex PCR, the TCRdb table keeps only in-frame clones and is missing some. The sample yields around 180,000 clones, around nine tenths seen once. The source was peripheral blood, collected 28 days after the second AZD1222 dose. The source of these receptors is an adult who received the AZD1222 COVID-19 vaccine.

The V call is TRBV7-2, the J call TRBJ2-3; no firm D call. Trimming took 5 bases from V and 6 from J, leaving 12 bases between them. The CDR3 extends over 13 amino acids. CDR1 is SGHTA, CDR2 FQGNSA, per germline. The CDR3 DNA reads TGTGCCAGCAGCCTCGTGGCCGGGGATACGCAGTATTTT. Translated, it gives CASSLVAGDTQYF. The whole variable domain, filled in from reference TRBV7-2 and TRBJ2-3, reads GAGVSQSPSNKVTEKGKDVELRCDPISGHTALYWYRQSLGQGLEFLIYFQGNSAPDKSGLPSDRFSAERTGGSVSTLTIQRTQQEDSAVYLCASSLVAGDTQYFGPGTRLTVL.

The CDR3 protein is CASSPDRGTDTQYF. The CDR3 nucleotides are TGTGCCAGCAGCCCGGACAGAGGCACAGATACGCAGTATTTT. The chain joins TRBV7-2 to TRBJ2-3, with D possibly matching TRBD1 (6 bases). Trimming took 5 bases from V and 1 from J, leaving 10 bases between them. Germline V gene lookup returns CDR1 SGHTA and CDR2 FQGNSA. The CDR3 extends over 14 amino acids.

This clone was detected only once. The chain uses TRBV6-5 and TRBJ1-5; the match to TRBD1 covers 9 bases. The trim removed 6 bases at V and 1 base at J, leaving 1 base unmatched. The CDR3 spans 14 residues. Germline V gives CDR1 MNHEY, CDR2 SVGAGI. DNA for the CDR3: TGTGCCAGCAGAGGGACAGGGAGCAATCAGCCCCAGCATTTT. It yields the protein CASRGTGSNQPQHF.

The V and J genes are TRBV2 and TRBJ2-1, with TRBD1 matching over 7 bases. Germline V gene lookup returns CDR1 SNHLY and CDR2 FYNNEI. The CDR3 loop spans 13 amino acids. V was clipped by 6 bases and J by 7 bases; unmatched bases: 6. CDR3 coding DNA: TGTGCCAGCAGCCCGACAGGGTCTAATGAGCAGTTCTTC. It translates to CASSPTGSNEQFF.